The clone carrying this T cell receptor beta chain was detected only once. Trimming removed 6 bases from V and 6 bases from J, with 12 bases in between. There are 12 residues in the CDR3. From germline, CDR1 is LGHDT and CDR2 YNNKEL (reference sequence). The data were taken from a study of T cell responses to AZD1222 COVID-19 vaccine. The repertoire was sequenced with immunoSEQ multiplex PCR; TCRdb's copy has only in-frame clones and lacks some. The table lists around 270,000 clones, 94% of them singletons. The chain is built from TRBV3-1 (or the pseudogene TRBV3-2) and TRBJ2-7, with D tentatively TRBD1 (6 bases). The source was peripheral blood, collected 28 days after the second AZD1222 dose. The receptor comes from an adult who received the AZD1222 COVID-19 vaccine. The CDR3 DNA reads as TGTGCCAGCAGTCCATTGGGGGCCGAGCAGTACTTC. Protein sequence: CASSPLGAEQYF.